This entry lists 20 T cell receptor beta chains sequenced from one sample in a study of T cell responses to AZD1222 COVID-19 vaccine. Generated by immunoSEQ multiplex PCR, the TCRdb table keeps only in-frame clones and is missing some. The top ten clones hold about 4.7% of a sample with about 160,000 clones, 70% to 90% of them seen once. Here the sequenced sample was peripheral blood, taken on day 0 of AZD1222 vaccination. These receptors were taken from an adult in good health.

This clone has only a few counts. The rearrangement links TRBV11-2 to TRBJ1-2; the D gene is possibly TRBD1 (5 bases). Germline CDR1 SGHAT, CDR2 FQNNGV. V dropped 2 bases and J dropped 1 base, with 8 bases sitting between them. The CDR3 has 14 residues. The CDR3 DNA sequence: TGTGCCAGCAGCTTAAGCCAGGGTAACTATGGCTACACCTTC. Amino acids: CASSLSQGNYGYTF.

V and J are TRBV6-5 and TRBJ1-4, with TRBD1 as a possible D gene (6 bases). Per the germline V gene, CDR1 is MNHEY and CDR2 is SVGAGI. The CDR3 loop spans 14 amino acids. Between the trimmed V and J ends, which lost 6 bases and 4 bases, there was a span of 12 bases. The CDR3 DNA reads TGTGCCAGCAGCAACAGGGCCAATAATGAAAAACTGTTTTTT. It specifies CASSNRANNEKLFF.

This rearrangement joins TRBV6-5 to TRBJ2-7; 7 bases map to TRBD1. The CDR3 extends over 14 amino acids. Germline CDR1 MNHEY, CDR2 SVGAGI. With V trimmed by 6 bases and J by 1 base, 6 bases remained unmatched. The CDR3 DNA sequence: TGTGCCAGCAGCCGGACAGGCACATCCTACGAGCAGTACTTC. It translates to CASSRTGTSYEQYF.

This chain connects TRBV11-3 to TRBJ2-3; D not resolved. Trimming cost V 2 bases and J 7 bases, with 4 bases left between them. Per germline, CDR1 SGHNT and CDR2 YENEEA. The CDR3 is 11 residues long. The chain's CDR3 is CASSLSYTQYF. As DNA, the CDR3 is TGTGCCAGCAGCTTAAGTTATACGCAGTATTTT. The whole variable domain, remainder taken from reference TRBV11-3 and TRBJ2-3, is EAGVVQSPRYKIIEKKQPVAFWCNPISGHNTLYWYLQNLGQGPELLIRYENEEAVDDSQLPKDRFSAERLKGVDSTLKIQPAELGDSAVYLCASSLSYTQYFGPGTRLTVL.

The chain employs TRBV7-2 and TRBJ1-1; D remains ambiguous. V lost 0 bases and J lost 4, with 6 bases in between. CDR3 size: 13 residues. The germline CDR1 and CDR2 sequences are SGHTA and FQGNSA. The CDR3 loop is CASSLAQLTEAFF. The CDR3 region has the DNA TGTGCCAGCAGCTTAGCCCAGCTCACTGAAGCTTTCTTT.

This clone was detected once. The V call is TRBV18, the J call TRBJ1-3, with TRBD1 identical over 10 bases. Looked up from germline, CDR1 is KGHSH and CDR2 is LQKENI. The CDR3 contains 16 residues. J gave up 3 bases and V 1 base, and 3 bases lay outside the gene matches. CDR3 sequence reads: CASSPRQGAYGNTIYF. DNA of the CDR3: TGTGCCAGCTCACCACGACAGGGGGCGTATGGAAACACCATATATTTT.

The V call is TRBV7-9, the J call TRBJ1-1; weak D call: TRBD1 (5 bases). Germline CDR1 is SEHNR and CDR2 is FQNEAQ (reference sequence). Trimming took off 5 bases at V and 11 bases at J, with 18 bases between the two ends. This CDR3 spans 13 amino acids. CDR3 sequence reads: CASSPGVSGGAFF. The CDR3 DNA follows: TGTGCCAGCAGCCCCGGGGTTTCTGGGGGTGCTTTCTTT.

CDR3 protein: CASSESFLQNNYGYTF. In nucleotides, the CDR3 is TGTGCCAGCAGTGAATCCTTTCTGCAGAATAACTATGGCTACACCTTC. The rearrangement uses TRBV6-1 and TRBJ1-2; D gene ambiguous. CDR3 length: 16 residues. V shed 2 bases and J shed 1 base, with 14 bases lying between them. Germline V gives CDR1 MNHNS, CDR2 SASEGT.

The chain employs TRBV19 and TRBJ1-4; D perhaps matches TRBD1 (6 bases). CDR1 LNHDA and CDR2 SQIVND come from the germline V gene (reference sequence). CDR3 length: 13 amino acids. Trimming shortened V by 10 bases and J by 4 bases, and 13 bases separated the two germline ends. The CDR3 DNA sequence: TGTGCCACTCAAGGCAGGGGTAATGAAAAACTGTTTTTT. As protein: CATQGRGNEKLFF.

This chain joins TRBV5-6 and TRBJ2-1, with D unresolved. Per the germline V gene, CDR1 is SGHDT and CDR2 is YYEEEE. The V end was cut by 2 bases, the J end by 0 bases, with 12 bases between. The CDR3 runs 16 residues. CDR3 in amino acids: CASSFNTGLSYNEQFF. DNA for the CDR3: TGTGCCAGCAGCTTTAATACGGGTCTCTCCTACAATGAGCAGTTCTTC.

This clone was detected a few times. The J gene is TRBJ1-6, the V gene TRBV28, with D possibly matching TRBD1 (6 bases). CDR3 size: 14 residues. The germline CDR1 and CDR2 sequences are MDHEN and SYDVKM. V dropped 2 bases and J dropped 5 bases, with 7 bases sitting between them. The CDR3 sequence is CASSLRTDNSPLHF. The DNA of the CDR3 is TGTGCCAGCAGTTTAAGGACAGATAATTCACCCCTCCACTTT. The variable domain in full, completed from reference TRBV28 and TRBJ1-6, reads DVKVTQSSRYLVKRTGEKVFLECVQDMDHENMFWYRQDPGLGLRLIYFSYDVKMKEKGDIPEGYSVSREKKERFSLILESASTNQTSMYLCASSLRTDNSPLHFGNGTRLTVT.

V usage is TRBV11-2 and J usage is TRBJ2-7, with TRBD2 as a possible D gene (5 bases). Trimming pared 5 bases from V and 2 bases from J, leaving 16 bases between. The CDR3 has 15 residues. The germline V gene encodes CDR1 SGHAT and CDR2 FQNNGV. The CDR3 sequence: CASSLDSPGAYEQYF. The CDR3 DNA follows: TGTGCCAGCAGCCTGGACTCCCCCGGGGCCTACGAGCAGTACTTC.

The chain couples TRBV3-1 (or the pseudogene TRBV3-2) to TRBJ2-6; D is ambiguous. Germline CDR1 LGHDT, CDR2 YNNKEL (reference sequence). CDR3 length: 14 amino acids. Trimming took 1 base from V and 4 from J, leaving 5 bases between them. The CDR3 nucleotides read TGTGCCAGCAGCCAAGCTTCCGGGGCCAACGTCCTGACTTTC. Protein sequence: CASSQASGANVLTF.

The V and J genes are TRBV6-6 and TRBJ1-1; no definite D call. Trimming pared 5 bases from V and 0 bases from J, leaving 4 bases between. The CDR3 sequence is 12 residues long. The germline V gene encodes CDR1 MNHNY and CDR2 SVGAGI (reference sequence). The CDR3 bases are TGTGCCAGCAGTCCGGTGAACACTGAAGCTTTCTTT. Protein product: CASSPVNTEAFF.

This clone has a single count. V and J are TRBV4-3 and TRBJ1-6; D uncertain. Germline loops: CDR1 LGHNA, CDR2 YSLEER. V was trimmed by 2 bases and J by 6 bases, leaving 8 bases between them. CDR3 size: 14 residues. DNA for the CDR3: TGCGCCAGCAGCCAATGGACCAGTAATTCACCCCTCCACTTT. Translating it yields CASSQWTSNSPLHF.

This clone has only one observation. V gene TRBV10-1 combines with J gene TRBJ2-1, with D perhaps assigned TRBD1 or TRBD2 (5 bases each). CDR3 size: 13 residues. Trimming removed 5 bases from V and 8 bases from J, with 13 bases in between. CDR1 is WNHNN, CDR2 SYGVQD, per germline (reference sequence). The CDR3 bases are TGCGCCAGCAGTCCGGGGCCCATTGATGAGCAGTTCTTC. Translated: CASSPGPIDEQFF.

V usage is TRBV28 and J usage is TRBJ1-1; TRBD1 might be the D (5 bases). The CDR3 has 14 residues. With 5 bases removed from V and 5 bases from J, the gap between germline ends came to 15 bases. In germline, CDR1 is MDHEN, CDR2 SYDVKM. CDR3 in DNA: TGTGCCAGCAGTGGGCTTGGGGGTAGGACTGAAGCTTTCTTT. Amino acids: CASSGLGGRTEAFF. Combining the CDR3 with reference TRBV28 and TRBJ1-1 gives the whole variable domain DVKVTQSSRYLVKRTGEKVFLECVQDMDHENMFWYRQDPGLGLRLIYFSYDVKMKEKGDIPEGYSVSREKKERFSLILESASTNQTSMYLCASSGLGGRTEAFFGQGTRLTVV.

This chain uses TRBV6-5 with TRBJ2-5; 12 nucleotides line up with TRBD2. CDR1 is MNHEY, CDR2 SVGAGI, per germline. V lost 6 bases, J lost 5 bases, and 1 base stayed unmatched. The CDR3 contains 13 residues. The DNA for the CDR3 is TGTGCCAGCAGGACTAGCGGGAGTGAGACCCAGTACTTC. It encodes CASRTSGSETQYF.

The rearrangement links TRBV7-2 to TRBJ1-6, with D hard to call. V shed 5 bases and J shed 9 bases, with 14 bases lying between them. Germline V lookup: CDR1 SGHTA, CDR2 FQGNSA. The length of the CDR3 is 14 residues. CDR3 region: CASSPTRGPSPLHF. The DNA for the CDR3 is TGTGCCAGCAGCCCGACCCGAGGACCTTCACCCCTCCACTTT.

The J gene is TRBJ1-1, the V gene TRBV4-1; D is unclear. V was shortened by 3 bases and J by 2 bases, with 7 bases between the two germline ends. CDR1 and CDR2 (germline): MGHRA, YSYEKL. The CDR3 totals 13 residues. The DNA for the CDR3 is TGCGCCAGCAGCCAGAGGGAAAACACTGAAGCTTTCTTT. Translating it yields CASSQRENTEAFF.